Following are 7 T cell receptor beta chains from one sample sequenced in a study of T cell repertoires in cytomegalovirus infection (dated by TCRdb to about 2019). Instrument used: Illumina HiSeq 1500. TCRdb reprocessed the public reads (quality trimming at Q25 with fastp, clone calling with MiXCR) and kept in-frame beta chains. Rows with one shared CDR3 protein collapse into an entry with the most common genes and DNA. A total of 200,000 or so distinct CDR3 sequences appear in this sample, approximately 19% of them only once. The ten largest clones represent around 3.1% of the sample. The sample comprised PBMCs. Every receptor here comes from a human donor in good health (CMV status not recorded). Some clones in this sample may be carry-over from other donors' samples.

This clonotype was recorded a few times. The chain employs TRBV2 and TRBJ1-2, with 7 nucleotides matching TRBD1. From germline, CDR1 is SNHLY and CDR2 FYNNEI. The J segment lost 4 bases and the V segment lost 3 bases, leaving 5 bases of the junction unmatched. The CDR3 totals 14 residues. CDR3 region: CASSDRGQTYGYTF. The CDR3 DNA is TGTGCCAGCAGTGACCGGGGACAGACCTATGGCTACACCTTC.

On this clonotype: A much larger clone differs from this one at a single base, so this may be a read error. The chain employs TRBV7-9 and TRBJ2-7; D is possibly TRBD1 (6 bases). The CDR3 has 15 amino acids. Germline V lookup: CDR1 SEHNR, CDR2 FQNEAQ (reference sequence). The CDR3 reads CTSSPKDSRYYEQYF. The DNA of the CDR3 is TGTACCAGCAGCCCAAAGGACAGCAGATACTACGAGCAGTACTTC.

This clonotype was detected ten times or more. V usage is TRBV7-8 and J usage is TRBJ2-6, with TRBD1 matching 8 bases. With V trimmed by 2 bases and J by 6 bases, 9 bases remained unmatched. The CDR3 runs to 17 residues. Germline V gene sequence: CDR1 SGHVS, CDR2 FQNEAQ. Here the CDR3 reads CASSLRGQALKANVLTF. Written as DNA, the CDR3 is TGTGCCAGCAGCTTAAGGGGACAGGCCCTTAAGGCCAACGTCCTGACTTTC.

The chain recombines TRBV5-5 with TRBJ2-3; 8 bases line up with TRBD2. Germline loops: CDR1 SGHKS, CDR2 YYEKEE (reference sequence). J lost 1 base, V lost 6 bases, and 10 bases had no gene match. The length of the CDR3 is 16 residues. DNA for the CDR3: TGTGCCAGCACCCGGGGGGGGGGGCGCCGCACAGATACGCAGTATTTT. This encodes CASTRGGGRRTDTQYF.

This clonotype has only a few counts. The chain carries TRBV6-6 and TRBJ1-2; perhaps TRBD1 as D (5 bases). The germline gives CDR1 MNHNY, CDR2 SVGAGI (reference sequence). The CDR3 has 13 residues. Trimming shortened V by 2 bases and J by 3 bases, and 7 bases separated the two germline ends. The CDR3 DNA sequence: TGTGCCAGCAGTTACCAGGGAGACTATGGCTACACCTTC. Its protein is CASSYQGDYGYTF.

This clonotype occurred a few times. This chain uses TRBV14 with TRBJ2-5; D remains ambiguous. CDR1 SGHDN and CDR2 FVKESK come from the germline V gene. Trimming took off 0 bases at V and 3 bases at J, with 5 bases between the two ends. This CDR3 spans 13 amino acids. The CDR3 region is CASSQELEETQYF. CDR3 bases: TGTGCCAGCAGCCAAGAATTAGAAGAGACCCAGTACTTC.

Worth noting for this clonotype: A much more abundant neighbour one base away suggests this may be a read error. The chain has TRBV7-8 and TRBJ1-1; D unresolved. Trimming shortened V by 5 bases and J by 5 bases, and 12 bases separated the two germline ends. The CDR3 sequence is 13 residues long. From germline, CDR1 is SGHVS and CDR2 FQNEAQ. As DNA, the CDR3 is TGTGCCAGCAGCCCCCGTCGGGTAACTGAAGCTTTCTTT. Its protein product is CASSPRRVTEAFF. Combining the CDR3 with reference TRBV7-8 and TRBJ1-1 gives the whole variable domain GAGVSQSPRYKVAKRGQDVALRCDPISGHVSLFWYQQALGQGPEFLTYFQNEAQLDKSGLPSDRFFAERPEGSVSTLKIQRTQQEDSAVYLCASSPRRVTEAFFGQGTRLTVV.